Listed here are 26 T cell receptor beta chains from one sample, sequenced in a study of Ad26.COV2.S vaccination and SARS-CoV-2 variants. Noted treatment: roughly 20 received Ad26.COV2.S at low or high dose, single or two shots; a few received placebo; per-sample allocation not given. Collection of the samples took place on day 63 after the first injection of vaccine or placebo. The assay was immunoSEQ multiplex PCR, and TCRdb's table has in-frame clones only and misses some. The sample has about 460,000 clones, approximately 90% seen once. This specimen was peripheral blood, taken in a trial of Ad26.COV2.S vaccine versus placebo. These TCRs come from a person between 18 and 65 years old who received the Ad26.COV2.S COVID-19 vaccine or a placebo.

This clone was picked up one time. The chain is built from TRBV10-3 and TRBJ2-7, with no clear D. Germline V gives CDR1 ENHRY, CDR2 SYGVKD. The CDR3 consists of 19 residues. Deletions cut 5 bases from V and 2 bases from J, with 28 bases between. The CDR3 region is CAISPHMSGSPTQTYEQYF. The CDR3 DNA reads as TGTGCCATCAGTCCCCACATGTCCGGGTCTCCGACTCAGACCTACGAGCAGTACTTC.

Worth noting for this clone: Additional DNA sequences in this sample encode the identical CDR3. The chain joins TRBV18 to TRBJ2-1; unclear D gene. Germline V gene data show CDR1 as KGHSH and CDR2 as LQKENI. CDR3 length equals 15 residues. V was cut by 0 bases and J by 4 bases, with 10 bases left in between. Here the CDR3 reads CASSPPGATYNEQFF. In DNA form, the CDR3 reads TGTGCCAGCTCACCACCAGGTGCCACTTACAATGAGCAGTTCTTC.

CDR3: CAISEGGSYNEQFF. The DNA for the CDR3 is TGTGCCATCAGTGAGGGGGGGTCCTACAATGAGCAGTTCTTC. The V call is TRBV10-3, the J call TRBJ2-1, with D perhaps matching TRBD2 (6 bases). Trimming removed 2 bases from V and 1 base from J, with 6 bases in between. CDR3 length: 14 amino acids. The V gene's germline CDR1 is ENHRY and CDR2 SYGVKD.

V usage is TRBV7-9 and J usage is TRBJ1-1; D possibly corresponds to TRBD1 (6 bases). Trimming shortened V by 3 bases and J by 0 bases, and 11 bases separated the two germline ends. The V gene's germline CDR1 is SEHNR and CDR2 FQNEAQ (reference sequence). This CDR3 is built from 15 residues. CDR3 region: CASSFAQGMNTEAFF. The CDR3, as DNA: TGTGCCAGCAGCTTCGCCCAGGGGATGAACACTGAAGCTTTCTTT.

The chain couples TRBV12-5 to TRBJ2-5; D remains ambiguous. The CDR3 totals 13 residues. Trimming cost V 7 bases and J 5 bases, with 14 bases left between them. The V gene's germline CDR1 is LGHNT and CDR2 FRNRAP. CDR3 nucleotide sequence: TGTGCTAGTGCCCTAAGTGGTGGGGAGACCCAGTACTTC. Amino acid sequence: CASALSGGETQYF.

This clone appeared once. The chain couples TRBV9 to TRBJ1-1; 7 bases align to TRBD1. CDR1 SGDLS and CDR2 YYNGEE come from the germline V gene. V was clipped by 0 bases and J by 1 base; unmatched bases: 3. This CDR3 has 15 amino acids. The CDR3 sequence is CASSVVAGGNTEAFF. The CDR3 DNA is TGTGCCAGCAGCGTAGTGGCAGGGGGGAACACTGAAGCTTTCTTT.

The J gene is TRBJ1-2, the V gene TRBV27; 8 positions match TRBD1. CDR3 size: 15 residues. Per germline, CDR1 MNHEY and CDR2 SMNVEV (reference sequence). V shed 5 bases, J shed 4 bases, and the junction held 9 bases outside the gene matches. The CDR3 DNA reads TGTGCCAGCAGTCCCGCCGGGACAGGCCTCTATGGCTACACCTTC. It specifies CASSPAGTGLYGYTF.

The chain couples TRBV5-6 to TRBJ1-4; 9 nucleotides agree with TRBD1. The CDR3 runs 14 residues. Trimming at V came to 3 bases and at J to 8 bases, leaving 5 bases not matched to a gene. The V gene's germline CDR1 is SGHDT and CDR2 YYEEEE. The CDR3 region is CASSWDRAEEKLFF. In DNA, the CDR3 is TGTGCCAGCAGCTGGGACAGGGCTGAGGAAAAACTGTTTTTT.

The chain recombines TRBV29-1 with TRBJ2-7; TRBD1 agrees at 7 bases. The CDR3 consists of 12 residues. Germline V lookup: CDR1 SQVTM, CDR2 ANQGSEA. The V and J ends lost 5 bases and 6 bases, in that order; junction bases with no gene match: 7. CDR3 sequence: CSVMTGKSEQYF. CDR3 nucleotide sequence: TGCAGCGTTATGACAGGGAAGAGCGAGCAGTACTTC.

The V call is TRBV6-5, the J call TRBJ1-1, with D maybe TRBD1 (5 bases). The CDR3 loop spans 15 amino acids. Trimming stripped 1 base from V and 6 bases from J, with 15 bases between. CDR1 and CDR2 from the germline V gene are MNHEY and SVGAGI. The CDR3 DNA is TGTGCCAGCAGTTACTTGGCCGGGGCTTCTCCTGAAGCTTTCTTT. Its translation: CASSYLAGASPEAFF.

This chain connects TRBV6-6 to TRBJ2-1; D remains ambiguous. The germline V gene has CDR1 MNHNY and CDR2 SVGAGI (reference sequence). V was trimmed by 0 bases and J by 10 bases, leaving 4 bases between them. CDR3 length: 11 amino acids. For the CDR3, the DNA is TGTGCCAGCAGTTACTCGGGGGAGCAGTTCTTC. Translated: CASSYSGEQFF.

This sequence joins TRBV19 and TRBJ2-1; TRBD2 matches 12 bases. Germline trimming cut 4 bases from V and 1 base from J; bases unmatched to any gene: 5. In germline, CDR1 is LNHDA, CDR2 SQIVND (reference sequence). The CDR3 extends over 17 amino acids. CDR3 DNA: TGTGCCAGTAGTACCAGGACTAGCGGGAATTCCTACAATGAGCAGTTCTTC. Its translation: CASSTRTSGNSYNEQFF.

The V and J genes are TRBV5-6 and TRBJ2-1; 11 nucleotides line up with TRBD2. Trimming removed 2 bases from V and 3 bases from J; junction bases left unmatched: 4. Per the germline V gene, CDR1 is SGHDT and CDR2 is YYEEEE. The CDR3 spans 16 residues. The CDR3 loop is CASSLIAGGLYNEQFF. The CDR3, as DNA: TGTGCCAGCAGCTTAATAGCGGGGGGGCTCTACAATGAGCAGTTCTTC.

This clone was detected once. The chain has TRBV2 and TRBJ1-1, with D uncertain. Germline-derived CDR1 and CDR2 are SNHLY and FYNNEI. V lost 6 bases and J 3 bases, leaving 5 bases between the germline ends. CDR3 length: 11 amino acids. In DNA, the CDR3 is TGTGCCAGCAGCGGGTACACTGAAGCTTTCTTT. Its translation: CASSGYTEAFF.

This clone occurred once. This chain connects TRBV5-1 to TRBJ1-2, with 8 bases identical to TRBD1. Germline lookup yields CDR1 SGHRS and CDR2 YFSETQ. The CDR3 contains 15 residues. V gave up 4 bases and J gave up 5 bases; unmatched junction bases: 10. The CDR3 bases are TGCGCCAGCAGCGACACTGGACAGGGAGTATATGGCTACACCTTC. This codes for CASSDTGQGVYGYTF.

This rearrangement joins TRBV29-1 to TRBJ2-7; D remains ambiguous. Germline values: CDR1 SQVTM, CDR2 ANQGSEA. Trimming shortened V by 2 bases and J by 3 bases, and 17 bases separated the two germline ends. This CDR3 is 15 amino acids long. The CDR3 region has the DNA TGCAGCGTTGAACAAGTCCAGGATACTTACTACGAGCAGTACTTC. It yields the protein CSVEQVQDTYYEQYF.

This clone has ten or more counts. In DNA form, the CDR3 reads TGTGCCAGCAGATTTCCGGGATTCTTTACTGAATGGTATGGCTACACCTTC. Its translation is CASRFPGFFTEWYGYTF. The rearrangement joins TRBV25-1 to TRBJ1-2; the D is unclear. Germline-derived CDR1 and CDR2 are MGHDK and SYGVNS. The CDR3 runs to 17 residues. V was cut by 6 bases and J by 5 bases, with 25 bases left in between.

The chain combines TRBV5-4 with TRBJ2-7; TRBD1 might be the D (6 bases). The CDR3 totals 14 residues. Trimming removed 3 bases from V and 2 bases from J, with 12 bases in between. Germline assignment: CDR1 SGHNT and CDR2 YYREEE (reference sequence). CDR3 amino acids: CASSSTGTTYEQYF. In DNA form, the CDR3 reads TGTGCCAGCAGCTCAACAGGGACGACCTACGAGCAGTACTTC.

This rearrangement joins TRBV5-1 to TRBJ1-1, with TRBD1 matching 8 bases. This CDR3 spans 15 amino acids. Per the germline V gene, CDR1 is SGHRS and CDR2 is YFSETQ. J gave up 8 bases and V 4 bases, and 13 bases lay outside the gene matches. CDR3: CASSPGQGQAGEAFF. CDR3 DNA: TGCGCCAGCAGCCCCGGACAGGGCCAAGCAGGGGAAGCTTTCTTT. The whole variable domain, filled in from reference TRBV5-1 and TRBJ1-1, reads KAGVTQTPRYLIKTRGQQVTLSCSPISGHRSVSWYQQTPGQGLQFLFEYFSETQRNKGNFPGRFSGRQFSNSRSEMNVSTLELGDSALYLCASSPGQGQAGEAFFGQGTRLTVV.

The chain carries TRBV3-1 (or the pseudogene TRBV3-2) and TRBJ2-4; TRBD2 aligns across 8 bases. Germline CDR1 reads LGHDT; CDR2 reads YNNKEL (reference sequence). Trimming took 2 bases from V and 3 from J; bases not matched to a gene: 6. The length of the CDR3 is 16 residues. The CDR3 sequence: CASSQRGGLGKNIQYF. The CDR3 DNA is TGTGCCAGCAGCCAACGGGGGGGGTTGGGCAAAAACATTCAGTACTTC.

The V call is TRBV19, the J call TRBJ2-3; tentatively, D is TRBD1 (5 bases). Deletions cut 6 bases from V and 2 bases from J, with 21 bases between. The CDR3 is 17 residues long. The germline V gene encodes CDR1 LNHDA and CDR2 SQIVND (reference sequence). The CDR3 nucleotides read TGTGCCAGTAGCAAACGGTCAGGGATCTACAACACAGATACGCAGTATTTT. Residues: CASSKRSGIYNTDTQYF.

V usage is TRBV2 and J usage is TRBJ2-1, with TRBD1 matching over 11 bases. Germline V lookup: CDR1 SNHLY, CDR2 FYNNEI. The CDR3 is 15 amino acids. Germline trimming cut 10 bases from V and 4 bases from J; bases unmatched to any gene: 9. CDR3 sequence: CATGEGTGGYNEQFF. The CDR3 DNA reads as TGTGCCACCGGAGAGGGGACAGGGGGGTACAATGAGCAGTTCTTC.

This chain connects TRBV19 to TRBJ1-5, with 9 bases lining up with TRBD1. The CDR3 length is 15 residues. V shed 7 bases and J 4 bases; nucleotides not matched to a gene: 8. Germline V gene data show CDR1 as LNHDA and CDR2 as SQIVND (reference sequence). The CDR3 here is CASNAGTGWNQPQHF. The CDR3, as DNA: TGTGCCAGTAACGCCGGGACAGGGTGGAATCAGCCCCAGCATTTT.

The gene calls are TRBV7-2 and TRBJ2-1; D perhaps matches TRBD2 (5 bases). This CDR3 comprises 16 residues. Germline CDR1 and CDR2: SGHTA and FQGNSA. Trimming removed 1 base from V and 0 bases from J, with 10 bases in between. The CDR3 coding sequence is TGTGCCAGCAGCTTAGTCGCGGGCGCCTCCTACAATGAGCAGTTCTTC. Residues: CASSLVAGASYNEQFF. The whole variable domain, filled in from reference TRBV7-2 and TRBJ2-1, reads GAGVSQSPSNKVTEKGKDVELRCDPISGHTALYWYRQSLGQGLEFLIYFQGNSAPDKSGLPSDRFSAERTGGSVSTLTIQRTQQEDSAVYLCASSLVAGASYNEQFFGPGTRLTVL.

The chain combines TRBV7-9 with TRBJ2-7; D is ambiguous. V dropped 5 bases and J dropped 5 bases, with 10 bases sitting between them. The V gene's germline CDR1 is SEHNR and CDR2 FQNEAQ (reference sequence). This CDR3 has 12 residues. The DNA for the CDR3 is TGTGCCAGCAGCCCCCGGGCGAACGAGCAGTACTTC. It codes for CASSPRANEQYF.

The chain recombines TRBV11-2 with TRBJ1-1, with 7 nucleotides matching TRBD1. There are 15 residues in the CDR3. J was trimmed by 0 bases and V by 5 bases; bases with no gene match: 6. Germline CDR1 SGHAT, CDR2 FQNNGV. In DNA, the CDR3 is TGTGCCAGCAGCCCTCCGGGACAGATGAACACTGAAGCTTTCTTT. This sequence encodes CASSPPGQMNTEAFF.